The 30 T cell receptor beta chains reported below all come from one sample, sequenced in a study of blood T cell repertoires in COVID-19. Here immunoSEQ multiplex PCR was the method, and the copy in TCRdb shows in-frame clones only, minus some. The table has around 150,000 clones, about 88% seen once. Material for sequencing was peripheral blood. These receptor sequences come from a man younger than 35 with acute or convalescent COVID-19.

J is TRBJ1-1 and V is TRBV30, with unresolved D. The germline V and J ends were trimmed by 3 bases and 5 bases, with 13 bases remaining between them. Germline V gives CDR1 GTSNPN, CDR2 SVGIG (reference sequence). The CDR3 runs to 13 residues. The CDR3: CAWSPGPPTEAFF. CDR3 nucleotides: TGTGCCTGGAGCCCAGGCCCACCGACTGAAGCTTTCTTT.

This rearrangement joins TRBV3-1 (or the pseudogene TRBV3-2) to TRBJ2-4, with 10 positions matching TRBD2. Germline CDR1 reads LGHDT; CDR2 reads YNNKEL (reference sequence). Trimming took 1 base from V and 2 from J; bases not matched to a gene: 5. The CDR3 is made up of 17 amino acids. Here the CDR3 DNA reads TGTGCCAGCAGCCAAGGGAGCGGGGGGGCCACCAAAAACATTCAGTACTTC. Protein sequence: CASSQGSGGATKNIQYF.

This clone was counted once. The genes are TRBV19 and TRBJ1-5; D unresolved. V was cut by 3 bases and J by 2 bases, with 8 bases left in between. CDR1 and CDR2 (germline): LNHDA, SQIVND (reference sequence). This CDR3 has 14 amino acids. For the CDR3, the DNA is TGTGCCAGTAGTATTACCAGTGGCAATCAGCCCCAGCATTTT. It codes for CASSITSGNQPQHF.

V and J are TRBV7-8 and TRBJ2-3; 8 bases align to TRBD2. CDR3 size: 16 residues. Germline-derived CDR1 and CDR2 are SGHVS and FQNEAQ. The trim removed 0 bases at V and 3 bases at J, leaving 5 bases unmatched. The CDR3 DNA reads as TGTGCCAGCAGCTTAGCGCGGGGGGCAGAGACAGATACGCAGTATTTT. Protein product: CASSLARGAETDTQYF.

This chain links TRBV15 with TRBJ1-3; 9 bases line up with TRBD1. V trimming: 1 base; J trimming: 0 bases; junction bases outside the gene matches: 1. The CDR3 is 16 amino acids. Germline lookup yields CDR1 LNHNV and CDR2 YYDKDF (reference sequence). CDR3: CATSRATGGSGNTIYF. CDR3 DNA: TGTGCCACCAGCAGAGCGACAGGGGGCTCTGGAAACACCATATATTTT.

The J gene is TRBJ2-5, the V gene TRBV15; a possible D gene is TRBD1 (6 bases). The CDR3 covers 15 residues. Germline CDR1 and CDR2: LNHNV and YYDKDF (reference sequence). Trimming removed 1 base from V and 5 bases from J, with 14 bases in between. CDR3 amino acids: CATSRAGHRGETQYF. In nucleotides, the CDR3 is TGTGCCACCAGCAGAGCGGGACACCGAGGGGAGACCCAGTACTTC.

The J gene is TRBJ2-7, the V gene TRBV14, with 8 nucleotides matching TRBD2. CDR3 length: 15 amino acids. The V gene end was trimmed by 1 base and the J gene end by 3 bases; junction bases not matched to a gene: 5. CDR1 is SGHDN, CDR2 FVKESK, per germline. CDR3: CASSQARGGIYEQYF. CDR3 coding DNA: TGTGCCAGCAGCCAAGCACGGGGGGGAATCTACGAGCAGTACTTC.

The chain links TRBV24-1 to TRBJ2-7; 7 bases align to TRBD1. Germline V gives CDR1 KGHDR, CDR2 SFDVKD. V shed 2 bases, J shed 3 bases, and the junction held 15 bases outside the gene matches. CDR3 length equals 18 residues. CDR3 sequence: CATSDSTGVPDPDYEQYV. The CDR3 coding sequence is TGTGCCACCAGTGATTCCACAGGGGTCCCCGACCCCGACTACGAGCAGTACGTC.

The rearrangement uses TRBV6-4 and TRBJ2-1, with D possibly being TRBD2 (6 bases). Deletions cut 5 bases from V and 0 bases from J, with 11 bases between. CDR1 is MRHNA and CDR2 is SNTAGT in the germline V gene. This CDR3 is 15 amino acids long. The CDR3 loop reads CASSLAPSSYNEQFF. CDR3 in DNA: TGTGCCAGCAGTCTAGCGCCAAGCTCCTACAATGAGCAGTTCTTC.

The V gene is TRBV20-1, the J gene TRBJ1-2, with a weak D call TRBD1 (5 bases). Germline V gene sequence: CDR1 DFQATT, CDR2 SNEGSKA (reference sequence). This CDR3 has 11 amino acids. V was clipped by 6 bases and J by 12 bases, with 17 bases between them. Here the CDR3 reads CSATGTPKHTF. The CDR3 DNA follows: TGCAGTGCAACCGGGACTCCAAAACACACCTTC.

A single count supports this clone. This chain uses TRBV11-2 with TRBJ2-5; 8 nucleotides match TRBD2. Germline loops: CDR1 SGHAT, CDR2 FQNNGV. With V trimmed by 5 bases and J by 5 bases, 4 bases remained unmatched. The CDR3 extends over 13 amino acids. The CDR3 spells CASSRTSLETQYF. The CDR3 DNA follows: TGTGCCAGCAGCCGGACTAGCTTGGAGACCCAGTACTTC.

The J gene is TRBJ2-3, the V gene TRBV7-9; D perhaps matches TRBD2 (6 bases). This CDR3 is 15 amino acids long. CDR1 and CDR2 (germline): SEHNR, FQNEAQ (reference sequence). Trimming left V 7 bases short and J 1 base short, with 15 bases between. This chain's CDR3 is CASNDGTYGTDTQYF. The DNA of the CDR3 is TGTGCCAGCAATGACGGGACTTACGGCACAGATACGCAGTATTTT.

The DNA for the CDR3 is TGTGCCAGCAGCTTTGGACAGGGGGCAGGTGAGCAGTACTTC. Encoded protein: CASSFGQGAGEQYF. The chain uses TRBV5-8 and TRBJ2-7; 11 bases align to TRBD1. The CDR3 loop spans 14 amino acids. CDR1 and CDR2 (germline): SGHTS, YDEGEE. Trimming removed 2 bases from V and 7 bases from J; junction bases left unmatched: 5.

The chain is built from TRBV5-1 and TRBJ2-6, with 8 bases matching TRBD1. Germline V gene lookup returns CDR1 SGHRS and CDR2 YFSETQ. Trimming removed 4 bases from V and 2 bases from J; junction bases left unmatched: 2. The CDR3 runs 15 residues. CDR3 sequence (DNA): TGCGCCAGCAGCCAGGACAGGGCTGGGGCCAACGTCCTGACTTTC. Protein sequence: CASSQDRAGANVLTF.

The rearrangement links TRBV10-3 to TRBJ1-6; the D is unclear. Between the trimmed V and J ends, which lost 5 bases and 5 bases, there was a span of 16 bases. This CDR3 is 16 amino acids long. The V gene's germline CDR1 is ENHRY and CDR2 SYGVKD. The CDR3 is CAISLHSNRNNSPLHF. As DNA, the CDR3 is TGTGCCATCAGTTTACACTCAAACAGAAATAATTCACCCCTCCACTTT.

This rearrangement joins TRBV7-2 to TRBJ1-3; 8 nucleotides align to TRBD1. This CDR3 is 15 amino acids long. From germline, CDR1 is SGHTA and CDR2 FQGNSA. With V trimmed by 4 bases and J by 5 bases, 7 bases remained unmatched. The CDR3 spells CASSSGTGLRNTIYF. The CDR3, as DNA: TGTGCCAGCAGCTCCGGGACAGGACTGAGAAACACCATATATTTT.

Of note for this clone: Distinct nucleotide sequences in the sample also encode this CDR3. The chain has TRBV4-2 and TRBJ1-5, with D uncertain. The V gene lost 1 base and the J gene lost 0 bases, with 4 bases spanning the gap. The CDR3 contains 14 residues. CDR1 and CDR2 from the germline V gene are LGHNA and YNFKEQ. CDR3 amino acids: CASSQGYSNQPQHF. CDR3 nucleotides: TGTGCCAGCAGCCAAGGTTATAGCAATCAGCCCCAGCATTTT.

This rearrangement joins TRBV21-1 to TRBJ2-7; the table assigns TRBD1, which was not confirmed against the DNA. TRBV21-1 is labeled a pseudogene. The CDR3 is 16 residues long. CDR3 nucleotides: TGTGCCAGCAGCTCCACCCGGGACAGGGGGTACTACGAGCAGTACTTC. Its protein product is CASSSTRDRGYYEQYF.

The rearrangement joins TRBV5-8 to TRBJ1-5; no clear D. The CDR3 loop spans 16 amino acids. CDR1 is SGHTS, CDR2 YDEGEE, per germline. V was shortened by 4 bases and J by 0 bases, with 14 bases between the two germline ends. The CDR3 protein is CASSVQVLVSNQPQHF. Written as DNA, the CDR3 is TGTGCCAGCAGCGTGCAGGTTCTCGTTAGCAATCAGCCCCAGCATTTT.

CDR3 region: CASSKLATEAGELFF. The CDR3 DNA reads TGTGCCAGCAGCAAACTAGCGACCGAGGCCGGGGAGCTGTTTTTT. The chain couples TRBV7-3 to TRBJ2-2; 7 nucleotides align to TRBD2. Unmatched junction bases numbered 9, after V lost 5 bases and J lost 6 bases. The CDR3 has 15 residues. Germline V gene data show CDR1 as SGHTA and CDR2 as FQGTGA.

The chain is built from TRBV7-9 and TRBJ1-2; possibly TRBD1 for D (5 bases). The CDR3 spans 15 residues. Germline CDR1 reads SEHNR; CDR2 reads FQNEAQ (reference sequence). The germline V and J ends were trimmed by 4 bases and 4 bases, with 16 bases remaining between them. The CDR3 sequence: CASSSSGYWVYGYTF. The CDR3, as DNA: TGTGCCAGCAGCTCTTCAGGGTATTGGGTCTATGGCTACACCTTC.

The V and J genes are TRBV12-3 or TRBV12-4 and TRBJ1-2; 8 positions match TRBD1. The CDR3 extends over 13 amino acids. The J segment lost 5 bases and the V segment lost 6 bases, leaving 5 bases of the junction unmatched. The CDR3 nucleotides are TGTGCCAGCAGGGACAGGGAGGATTATGGCTACACCTTC. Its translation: CASRDREDYGYTF.

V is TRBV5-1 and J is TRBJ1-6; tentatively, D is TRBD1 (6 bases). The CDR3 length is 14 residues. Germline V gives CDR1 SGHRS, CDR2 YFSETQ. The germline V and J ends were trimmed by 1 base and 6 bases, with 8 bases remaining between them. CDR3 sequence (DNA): TGCGCCAGCAGCTTGACAGGGATTAATTCACCCCTCCACTTT. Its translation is CASSLTGINSPLHF. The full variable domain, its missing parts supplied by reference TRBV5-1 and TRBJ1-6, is KAGVTQTPRYLIKTRGQQVTLSCSPISGHRSVSWYQQTPGQGLQFLFEYFSETQRNKGNFPGRFSGRQFSNSRSEMNVSTLELGDSALYLCASSLTGINSPLHFGNGTRLTVT.

CDR3 coding DNA: TGTGCCAGTAAGACAGGGGGCTCGAGCGAGCAGTACGTC. This encodes CASKTGGSSEQYV. The rearrangement links TRBV2 to TRBJ2-7; 10 positions match TRBD1. Per the germline V gene, CDR1 is SNHLY and CDR2 is FYNNEI. This CDR3 comprises 13 residues. Unmatched junction bases numbered 8, after V lost 9 bases and J lost 6 bases.

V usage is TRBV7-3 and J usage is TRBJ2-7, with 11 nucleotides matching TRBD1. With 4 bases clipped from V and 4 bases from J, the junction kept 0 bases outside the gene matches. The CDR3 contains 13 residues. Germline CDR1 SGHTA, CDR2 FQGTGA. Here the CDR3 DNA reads TGTGCCAGCAGCTGGGACAGGGGGTACGAGCAGTACGTC. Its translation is CASSWDRGYEQYV.

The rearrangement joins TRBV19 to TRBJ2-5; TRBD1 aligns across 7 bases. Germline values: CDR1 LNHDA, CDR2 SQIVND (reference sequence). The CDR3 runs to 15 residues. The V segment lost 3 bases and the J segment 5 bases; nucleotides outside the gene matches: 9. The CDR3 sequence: CASSIQGTEGETQYF. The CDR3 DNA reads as TGTGCCAGTAGTATCCAGGGGACAGAAGGGGAGACCCAGTACTTC.

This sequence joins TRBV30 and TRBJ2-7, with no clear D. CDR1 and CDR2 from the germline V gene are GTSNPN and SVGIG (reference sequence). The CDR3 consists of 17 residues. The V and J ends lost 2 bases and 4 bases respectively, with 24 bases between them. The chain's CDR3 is CAWSPRRRPSDLYEQYV. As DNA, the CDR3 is TGTGCCTGGAGTCCTCGCCGGCGGCCCTCCGACCTTTACGAGCAGTACGTC.

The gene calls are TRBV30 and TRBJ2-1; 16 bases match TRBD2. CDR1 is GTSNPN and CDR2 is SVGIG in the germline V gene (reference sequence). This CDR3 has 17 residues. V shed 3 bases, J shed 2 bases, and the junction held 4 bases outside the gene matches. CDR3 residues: CAWRTGTSGGAYNEQFF. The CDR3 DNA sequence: TGTGCCTGGAGGACCGGGACTAGCGGGGGGGCCTACAATGAGCAGTTCTTC.

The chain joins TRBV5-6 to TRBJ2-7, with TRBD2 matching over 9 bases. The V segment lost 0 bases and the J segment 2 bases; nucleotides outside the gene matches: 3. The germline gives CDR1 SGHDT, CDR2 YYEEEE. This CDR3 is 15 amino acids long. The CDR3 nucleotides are TGTGCCAGCAGCTTGGGACTAGCGGCCCCCTACGAGCAGTACGTC. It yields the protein CASSLGLAAPYEQYV.

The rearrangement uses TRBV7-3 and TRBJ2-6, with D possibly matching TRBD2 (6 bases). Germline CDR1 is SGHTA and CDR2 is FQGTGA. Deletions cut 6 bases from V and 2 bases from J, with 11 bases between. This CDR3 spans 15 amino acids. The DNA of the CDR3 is TGTGCCAGCAGTCACGGGGAGGCTGGGGCCAACGTCCTGACTTTC. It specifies CASSHGEAGANVLTF.